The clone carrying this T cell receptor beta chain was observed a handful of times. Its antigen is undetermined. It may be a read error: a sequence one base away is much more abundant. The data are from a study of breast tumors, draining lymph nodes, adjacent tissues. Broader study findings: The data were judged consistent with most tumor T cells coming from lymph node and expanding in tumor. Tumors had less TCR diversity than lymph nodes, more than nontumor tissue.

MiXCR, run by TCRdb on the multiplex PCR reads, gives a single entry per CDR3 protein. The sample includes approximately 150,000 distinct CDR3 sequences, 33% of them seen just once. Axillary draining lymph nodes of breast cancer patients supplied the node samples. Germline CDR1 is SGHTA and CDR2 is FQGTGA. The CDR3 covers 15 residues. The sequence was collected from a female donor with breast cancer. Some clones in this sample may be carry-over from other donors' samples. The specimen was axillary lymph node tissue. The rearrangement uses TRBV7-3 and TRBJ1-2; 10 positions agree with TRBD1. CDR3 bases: TGTGCCAGCAGCTCACCCGGGACAGGGGTTTATGGCTACCCCTTC. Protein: CASSSPGTGVYGYPF.